One sample yielded the 27 T cell receptor beta chains listed below, sequenced in a study of vaccination and CD4 T cells after COVID-19. Treatment reported: 10-day PBMC culture with coronavirus spike peptide pools or control peptides (ViraFEST assay). Antigens of these TCRs are unknown. Sequenced with the Oncomine TCR Beta short-read assay was DNA taken from cultured CD4+ T cells. TCRdb reanalysed the PCR reads using MiXCR and keeps one entry per CDR3 protein. The sample carries 14,000 to 15,000 distinct CDR3 sequences, less than 60% recorded once. The material sequenced was cultured CD4+ T cells from blood, taken after SARS-CoV-2 vaccination. The receptors shown here come from a human donor with COVID-19.

This clonotype occurred a few times. The chain has TRBV20-1 and TRBJ2-7; D is unclear. Deletions cut 4 bases from V and 5 bases from J, with 12 bases between. Germline assignment: CDR1 DFQATT and CDR2 SNEGSKA (reference sequence). The CDR3 totals 12 residues. The CDR3 here is CSATLGRDEQYF. The CDR3 DNA follows: TGCAGTGCTACGTTAGGGCGTGACGAGCAGTACTTC.

The CDR3 DNA follows: TGTGCCAGCAGCTTAGGGAGCAGGGGCACCGGGGAGCTGTTTTTT. It specifies CASSLGSRGTGELFF. The chain has TRBV11-3 and TRBJ2-2, with D possibly matching TRBD1 (6 bases). The CDR3 has 15 residues. Germline values: CDR1 SGHNT, CDR2 YENEEA. Trimming shortened V by 1 base and J by 4 bases, and 10 bases separated the two germline ends.

The rearrangement joins TRBV11-2 to TRBJ1-1, with a tentative D call TRBD1 (5 bases). V was pared by 0 bases and J by 5 bases, with 16 bases between. CDR1 is SGHAT and CDR2 is FQNNGV in the germline V gene. This CDR3 has 16 residues. CDR3 DNA sequence: TGTGCCAGCAGCTTAGAGTTTGGCAAAAAGGGGACTGAAGCTTTCTTT. This sequence encodes CASSLEFGKKGTEAFF.

On this clonotype itself: One junction end does not reproduce the germline sequence, and a read error may be involved. The CDR3 DNA sequence: TGTGCCACCAGTGATTTCAGGGATGAACAGTTCTTC. It is translated as CATSDFRDEQFF. V is TRBV24-1 and J is TRBJ2-1, with D possibly being TRBD1 (5 bases). Looked up from germline, CDR1 is KGHDR and CDR2 is SFDVKD. The CDR3 has 12 residues.

The chain has TRBV6-1 and TRBJ1-1; maybe TRBD1 (6 bases). In germline, CDR1 is MNHNS, CDR2 SASEGT. The CDR3 totals 14 residues. Trimming shortened V by 5 bases and J by 2 bases, and 12 bases separated the two germline ends. The CDR3 spells CASSKGGLNTEAFF. The CDR3, as DNA: TGTGCCAGCAGTAAGGGGGGGCTCAACACTGAAGCTTTCTTT.

This chain joins TRBV7-2 and TRBJ2-7; D unresolved. V dropped 6 bases and J dropped 6 bases, with 21 bases sitting between them. CDR1 SGHTA and CDR2 FQGNSA come from the germline V gene. The CDR3 has 15 residues. Here the CDR3 DNA reads TGTGCCAGCAGGCACCCCAGTTTCCCTATGGGCGAGCAGTACTTC. The encoded protein is CASRHPSFPMGEQYF.

The gene calls are TRBV5-4 and TRBJ1-2; a possible D gene is TRBD1 (6 bases). V lost 5 bases and J lost 6, with 17 bases in between. Germline V gene data show CDR1 as SGHNT and CDR2 as YYREEE (reference sequence). The CDR3 sequence is 14 residues long. The CDR3 DNA sequence: TGTGCCAGCAGACCCGAGGGGGAGTGGGATGGCTACACCTTC. Residues: CASRPEGEWDGYTF.

This clonotype has a handful of counts. The rearrangement joins TRBV6-1 to TRBJ1-2; D remains unclear. The CDR3 extends over 14 amino acids. Trimming pared 4 bases from V and 1 base from J, leaving 10 bases between. Germline CDR1 reads MNHNS; CDR2 reads SASEGT. CDR3 sequence reads: CASSGITVNYGYTF. The CDR3 coding sequence is TGTGCCAGCAGTGGAATAACAGTTAACTATGGCTACACCTTC.

The rearrangement uses TRBV5-1 and TRBJ2-1, with 8 bases that match TRBD1. The CDR3 totals 14 residues. CDR1 is SGHRS, CDR2 YFSETQ, per germline. Germline trimming cut 4 bases from V and 6 bases from J; bases unmatched to any gene: 6. The CDR3 sequence is CASSTGGSINEQFF. The CDR3 DNA reads as TGCGCCAGCAGCACAGGGGGAAGCATCAATGAGCAGTTCTTC.

Comment on this clonotype: The junction differs from germline at one of its ends, possibly a read error. The chain is built from TRBV7-2 and TRBJ2-4; 15 bases map to TRBD2. CDR1 is SGHTA and CDR2 is FQGNSA in the germline V gene. This CDR3 spans 13 amino acids. The CDR3 sequence: CASSLSGLAGGTF. CDR3 DNA sequence: TGTGCCAGCAGCTTATCCGGACTAGCGGGGGGGACCTTC.

The chain links TRBV6-1 to TRBJ1-1, with 9 bases fitting TRBD1. J gave up 5 bases and V 6 bases, and 13 bases lay outside the gene matches. The germline V gene has CDR1 MNHNS and CDR2 SASEGT. This CDR3 has 16 residues. The CDR3: CASRSDRGLGGTEAFF. The CDR3 region has the DNA TGTGCCAGCAGATCGGACAGGGGTTTGGGGGGAACTGAAGCTTTCTTT.

The rearrangement links TRBV6-5 to TRBJ2-5, with D possibly being TRBD2 (7 bases). The CDR3 spans 16 residues. Germline CDR1 MNHEY, CDR2 SVGAGI. Trimming pared 2 bases from V and 2 bases from J, leaving 15 bases between. CDR3 DNA: TGTGCCAGCAGTTACAGGGGGGGAGCATTACAAGAGACCCAGTACTTC. Translated, it gives CASSYRGGALQETQYF.

V is TRBV6-1 and J is TRBJ2-1; 8 bases are a match to TRBD2. V gave up 5 bases and J gave up 4 bases; unmatched junction bases: 10. CDR1 and CDR2 (germline): MNHNS, SASEGT. The CDR3 extends over 16 amino acids. CDR3 in amino acids: CASSRGLAGIYNEQFF. In DNA, the CDR3 is TGTGCCAGCAGTCGGGGCCTAGCGGGCATTTACAATGAGCAGTTCTTC.

V usage is TRBV20-1 and J usage is TRBJ2-3; 13 bases are a match to TRBD2. Germline V lookup: CDR1 DFQATT, CDR2 SNEGSKA (reference sequence). This CDR3 region has 17 residues. Losses at the gene ends were 3 bases for V and 2 bases for J; bases not matched to a gene: 8. The CDR3, as DNA: TGCAGTGCTAGCGGAGGGACTAGCGGGGACCCCACAGATACGCAGTATTTT. It encodes CSASGGTSGDPTDTQYF.

As to this clonotype: At one boundary the junction diverges from the germline segment, which might be a read error. CDR3 loop: CATSRGTGSSLYGHTF. The CDR3, as DNA: TGTGCCACCAGCCGCGGGACAGGGTCGTCACTCTATGGCCACACCTTC. The V call is TRBV15, the J call TRBJ1-2; 9 bases map to TRBD1. CDR3 length: 16 amino acids. CDR1 is LNHNV and CDR2 is YYDKDF in the germline V gene (reference sequence).

V usage is TRBV7-2 and J usage is TRBJ2-5; 9 nucleotides match TRBD2. The CDR3 sequence is 18 residues long. In germline, CDR1 is SGHTA, CDR2 FQGNSA. V shed 0 bases and J 1 base; nucleotides not matched to a gene: 9. The CDR3 here is CASSLAGVLAGFQETQYF. The CDR3, as DNA: TGTGCCAGCAGCTTAGCCGGGGTGCTAGCGGGGTTCCAAGAGACCCAGTACTTC.

The chain has TRBV4-1 and TRBJ2-5, with unresolved D. The V gene lost 0 bases and the J gene lost 1 base, with 6 bases spanning the gap. CDR1 and CDR2 from the germline V gene are MGHRA and YSYEKL. CDR3 length equals 14 residues. CDR3 sequence reads: CASSQDSVQETQYF. The CDR3 coding sequence is TGCGCCAGCAGCCAAGACTCCGTCCAAGAGACCCAGTACTTC.

The chain carries TRBV28 and TRBJ1-1; tentative D call: TRBD1 (6 bases). Germline V gives CDR1 MDHEN, CDR2 SYDVKM. CDR3 size: 11 residues. CDR3 amino acids: CAGGARTEAFF. The CDR3 DNA sequence: TGTGCGGGGGGCGCCCGGACTGAAGCTTTCTTT.

The chain employs TRBV6-5 and TRBJ2-7; D remains ambiguous. CDR1 is MNHEY, CDR2 SVGAGI, per germline. The germline V and J ends were trimmed by 6 bases and 2 bases, with 29 bases remaining between them. CDR3 length: 19 amino acids. The CDR3 is CASSYPSQPLRIPTYEQYF. The CDR3 coding sequence is TGTGCCAGCAGCTACCCGAGCCAACCACTGAGGATTCCAACCTACGAGCAGTACTTC.

The chain links TRBV7-2 to TRBJ1-2, with D possibly being TRBD1 (6 bases). With 4 bases removed from V and 5 bases from J, the gap between germline ends came to 8 bases. The CDR3 loop spans 12 amino acids. CDR1 is SGHTA and CDR2 is FQGNSA in the germline V gene. For the CDR3, the DNA is TGTGCCAGCAGCTATAGGGGGTATGGCTACACCTTC. Protein: CASSYRGYGYTF.

There are a few counts of this clonotype. The chain employs TRBV4-2 and TRBJ1-6, with TRBD1 as a possible D gene (5 bases). Germline CDR1 and CDR2: LGHNA and YNFKEQ. CDR3 length equals 16 residues. Trimming took 0 bases from V and 9 from J, leaving 15 bases between them. The CDR3 nucleotides read TGTGCCAGCAGCCAAGATAGGGACGGTCGGGGTTCACCCCTCCACTTT. Protein sequence: CASSQDRDGRGSPLHF.

This clonotype appeared a few times. The V gene is TRBV7-2, the J gene TRBJ1-5, with TRBD1 matching 9 bases. V gave up 4 bases and J gave up 2 bases; unmatched junction bases: 0. CDR1 SGHTA and CDR2 FQGNSA come from the germline V gene. CDR3 length: 14 residues. CDR3 protein: CASSWTGGNQPQHF. The CDR3 bases are TGTGCCAGCAGCTGGACAGGGGGCAATCAGCCCCAGCATTTT.

This chain links TRBV2 with TRBJ2-1; weak D call: TRBD2 (6 bases). The CDR3 runs to 12 residues. Trimming shortened V by 8 bases and J by 4 bases, and 9 bases separated the two germline ends. From germline, CDR1 is SNHLY and CDR2 FYNNEI. The CDR3 DNA reads as TGTGCCAGCCGGGACTTGTACAATGAGCAGTTCTTC. Its protein is CASRDLYNEQFF.

The CDR3 spells CSAWSIGQGNYGYTF. DNA for the CDR3: TGCAGTGCTTGGAGTATAGGGCAGGGGAACTATGGCTACACCTTC. The rearrangement uses TRBV20-1 and TRBJ1-2; the D gene is possibly TRBD1 (6 bases). The CDR3 length is 15 residues. V dropped 5 bases and J dropped 2 bases, with 18 bases sitting between them. Germline CDR1 reads DFQATT; CDR2 reads SNEGSKA (reference sequence).

This clonotype showed up just a few times. The CDR3 protein is CATRSGTGSGNTIYF. CDR3 DNA sequence: TGTGCCACCCGATCCGGGACAGGGTCTGGAAACACCATATATTTT. The rearrangement joins TRBV19 to TRBJ1-3; TRBD1 aligns across 9 bases. CDR3 length: 15 amino acids. The germline V gene has CDR1 LNHDA and CDR2 SQIVND (reference sequence). V lost 10 bases, J lost 1 base, and 8 bases stayed unmatched.

In this sample, this clonotype turned up a few times. The CDR3 DNA follows: TGCAGCGCTGGGGCAGCCTATGGCTACACCTTC. Its translation: CSAGAAYGYTF. The chain links TRBV29-1 to TRBJ1-2; tentative D call: TRBD1 (5 bases). The CDR3 length is 11 residues. The ends were cut back, 7 bases at V and 4 bases at J, with 10 bases in the middle. CDR1 SQVTM and CDR2 ANQGSEA come from the germline V gene. Complete variable domain (other parts from reference TRBV29-1 and TRBJ1-2): SAVISQKPSRDICQRGTSLTIQCQVDSQVTMMFWYRQQPGQSLTLIATANQGSEATYESGFVIDKFPISRPNLTFSTLTVSNMSPEDSSIYLCSAGAAYGYTFGSGTRLTVV.

A few counts support this clonotype. This sequence joins TRBV11-3 and TRBJ1-2; D gene ambiguous. V lost 0 bases and J lost 6, with 2 bases in between. There are 11 residues in the CDR3. In germline, CDR1 is SGHNT, CDR2 YENEEA. The CDR3 DNA is TGTGCCAGCAGCTTAGAGAATGGCTACACCTTC. Translation gives CASSLENGYTF.